The 21 T cell receptor beta chains presented below share a single source sample, sequenced in a study of B cell selection in AIRE deficiency. The repertoire was sequenced with immunoSEQ multiplex PCR; TCRdb's copy has only in-frame clones and lacks some. This sample has over 20,000 clones, with roughly 97% found just once. CD4+CD127+ cells were sorted as the conventional CD4 T cells. The sequenced sample consisted of conventional CD4+ T cells sorted from PBMCs. The receptors shown here come from a human donor with AIRE deficiency.

This chain uses TRBV15 with TRBJ2-1; D remains unclear. Trimming shortened V by 4 bases and J by 5 bases, and 6 bases separated the two germline ends. This CDR3 has 12 residues. Germline assignment: CDR1 LNHNV and CDR2 YYDKDF (reference sequence). The CDR3 here is CATSTRDNEQFF. DNA of the CDR3: TGTGCCACCAGCACCCGAGACAATGAGCAGTTCTTC. The whole variable domain, filled in from reference TRBV15 and TRBJ2-1, reads DAMVIQNPRYQVTQFGKPVTLSCSQTLNHNVMYWYQQKSSQAPKLLFHYYDKDFNNEADTPDNFQSRRPNTSFCFLDIRSPGLGDTAMYLCATSTRDNEQFFGPGTRLTVL.

This chain connects TRBV25-1 to TRBJ2-1, with D possibly TRBD2 on 6 matching bases. V was cut by 6 bases and J by 0 bases, with 15 bases left in between. CDR3 length equals 16 residues. CDR1 and CDR2 (germline): MGHDK, SYGVNS. In DNA form, the CDR3 reads TGTGCCAGCAGCGCCTCGGACGGGAGCTCCTACAATGAGCAGTTCTTC. Its protein product is CASSASDGSSYNEQFF.

The chain uses TRBV7-3 and TRBJ1-1, with D hard to call. The ends were cut back, 5 bases at V and 5 bases at J, with 12 bases in the middle. The CDR3 runs to 13 residues. Germline assignment: CDR1 SGHTA and CDR2 FQGTGA. Written as DNA, the CDR3 is TGTGCCAGCAGCCCCCGCCGCGGAACTGAAGCTTTCTTT. Translation gives CASSPRRGTEAFF.

To note about this clone: Sequence at one end of the junction differs from germline and may be a read error. V gene TRBV7-7 combines with J gene TRBJ2-2, with 11 bases fitting TRBD2. Germline V gene sequence: CDR1 SSHAT, CDR2 FNYEAQ (reference sequence). The CDR3 covers 18 residues. This CDR3 is CASSLMLAGGPNTGELFF. CDR3 DNA sequence: TGTGCTAGCAGCTTAATGCTAGCGGGAGGCCCGAACACCGGGGAGCTGTTTTTT.

The rearrangement links TRBV28 to TRBJ1-2, with no clear D. Per the germline V gene, CDR1 is MDHEN and CDR2 is SYDVKM. The ends were cut back, 8 bases at V and 1 base at J, with 5 bases in the middle. CDR3 length equals 11 residues. CDR3 sequence: CASGDNYGYTF. For the CDR3, the DNA is TGTGCCAGCGGGGATAACTATGGCTACACCTTC.

The gene calls are TRBV4-2 and TRBJ2-3; D uncertain. V dropped 0 bases and J dropped 0 bases, with 13 bases sitting between them. The CDR3 is 17 residues long. The V gene's germline CDR1 is LGHNA and CDR2 YNFKEQ. The DNA for the CDR3 is TGTGCCAGCAGCCAAGATCCCTGGGGTTCTAGCACAGATACGCAGTATTTT. Translated, it gives CASSQDPWGSSTDTQYF.

The chain combines TRBV4-2 with TRBJ1-5; D not resolved. CDR1 and CDR2 (germline): LGHNA, YNFKEQ. Trimming removed 3 bases at V and 4 bases at J, with 7 bases between. CDR3 length: 13 amino acids. Here the CDR3 DNA reads TGTGCCAGCAGCCAGAGGGAAAATCAGCCCCAGCATTTT. Its translation is CASSQRENQPQHF.

The chain uses TRBV4-2 and TRBJ2-1; D may be TRBD2 (6 bases). CDR1 LGHNA and CDR2 YNFKEQ come from the germline V gene. V was clipped by 3 bases and J by 1 base, with 7 bases between them. The CDR3 is 14 amino acids. CDR3 DNA: TGTGCCAGCAGCCAGGGGGGTTCCTACAATGAGCAGTTCTTC. It translates to CASSQGGSYNEQFF.

The chain combines TRBV4-3 with TRBJ1-1; TRBD1 is a possible D gene (5 bases). The germline CDR1 and CDR2 sequences are LGHNA and YSLEER. Trimming took off 0 bases at V and 8 bases at J, with 13 bases between the two ends. The CDR3 has 14 residues. CDR3 DNA sequence: TGCGCCAGCAGCCAAGAGGTGGGGCAGAACGAAGCTTTCTTT. Translating it yields CASSQEVGQNEAFF.

The genes are TRBV14 and TRBJ2-7; D call uncertain. The ends were cut back, 4 bases at V and 0 bases at J, with 13 bases in the middle. Germline loops: CDR1 SGHDN, CDR2 FVKESK. CDR3 length: 15 amino acids. The CDR3 bases are TGTGCCAGCAGCCGATCTATTCCTGACTCCTACGAGCAGTACTTC. As protein: CASSRSIPDSYEQYF.

The V and J genes are TRBV6-1 and TRBJ1-5; D is unclear. The V gene's germline CDR1 is MNHNS and CDR2 SASEGT. The ends were cut back, 0 bases at V and 7 bases at J, with 7 bases in the middle. This CDR3 is built from 13 residues. The CDR3: CASSEARYQPQHF. The CDR3, as DNA: TGTGCCAGCAGTGAAGCGCGTTACCAGCCCCAGCATTTT.

The V call is TRBV4-2, the J call TRBJ2-2; 9 bases line up with TRBD1. The CDR3 extends over 17 amino acids. The junction had 11 bases not matched to a gene; V was cut back by 3 bases and J by 6 bases. CDR1 and CDR2 (germline): LGHNA, YNFKEQ. In DNA form, the CDR3 reads TGTGCCAGCAGCCAGGATTTTGGACAGGGGCGGGCCGGGGAGCTGTTTTTT. This sequence encodes CASSQDFGQGRAGELFF.

The chain joins TRBV5-1 to TRBJ2-7, with D possibly matching TRBD1 (6 bases). The CDR3 contains 13 residues. CDR1 is SGHRS, CDR2 YFSETQ, per germline. V dropped 2 bases and J dropped 2 bases, with 8 bases sitting between them. The CDR3 DNA sequence: TGCGCCAGCAGCTTCCAGGGGACCTACGAGCAGTACTTC. This encodes CASSFQGTYEQYF.

This rearrangement joins TRBV6-4 to TRBJ1-3; D gene ambiguous. The germline CDR1 and CDR2 sequences are MRHNA and SNTAGT. Trimming removed 7 bases from V and 2 bases from J, with 12 bases in between. This CDR3 region has 14 residues. The CDR3 here is CASIQRITGNTIYF. In nucleotides, the CDR3 is TGTGCCAGCATCCAACGAATTACTGGAAACACCATATATTTT.

The chain uses TRBV7-2 and TRBJ2-7; perhaps TRBD2 as D (6 bases). This CDR3 comprises 13 residues. CDR1 is SGHTA and CDR2 is FQGNSA in the germline V gene. The V end lost 3 bases, the J end lost 3 bases, and 9 bases lay between the germline ends. The CDR3 spells CASSLGRNYEQYF. The CDR3 bases are TGTGCCAGCAGCTTGGGGAGGAACTACGAGCAGTACTTC.

The rearrangement links TRBV7-2 to TRBJ2-7; D possibly corresponds to TRBD2 (6 bases). V was pared by 3 bases and J by 4 bases, with 16 bases between. Germline CDR1 is SGHTA and CDR2 is FQGNSA. CDR3 length: 15 residues. CDR3 bases: TGTGCCAGCAGCTTGGGGGGTAACCCGCAGTACGAGCAGTACTTC. This encodes CASSLGGNPQYEQYF.

The rearrangement joins TRBV11-2 to TRBJ2-3, with a tentative D call TRBD2 (5 bases). V was clipped by 5 bases and J by 6 bases, with 30 bases between them. CDR1 is SGHAT and CDR2 is FQNNGV in the germline V gene. The CDR3 loop spans 19 amino acids. The CDR3 DNA follows: TGTGCCAGCAGCCGAGGAGGTTTCAGAATTCTGGACCAACGGGATACGCAGTATTTT. Its protein product is CASSRGGFRILDQRDTQYF.

J is TRBJ1-1 and V is TRBV7-9; the match to TRBD1 covers 7 bases. The CDR3 length is 17 residues. The trim removed 1 base at V and 0 bases at J, leaving 8 bases unmatched. CDR1 is SEHNR, CDR2 FQNEAQ, per germline (reference sequence). CDR3 in amino acids: CASSLGAGGLVNTEAFF. CDR3 nucleotides: TGTGCCAGCAGCTTAGGGGCAGGGGGATTGGTGAACACTGAAGCTTTCTTT.

V is TRBV4-2 and J is TRBJ2-7; 9 positions agree with TRBD2. The CDR3 is 16 amino acids. V lost 0 bases to trimming and J lost 6 bases; unmatched junction nucleotides: 9. Germline lookup yields CDR1 LGHNA and CDR2 YNFKEQ. The CDR3 reads CASSQEGIAGAGEQYF. In DNA form, the CDR3 reads TGTGCCAGCAGCCAAGAGGGGATAGCGGGAGCTGGCGAGCAGTACTTC.

This sequence joins TRBV6-1 and TRBJ2-7; D gene unclear. The CDR3 extends over 12 amino acids. Deletions cut 4 bases from V and 3 bases from J, with 7 bases between. CDR1 is MNHNS, CDR2 SASEGT, per germline. The CDR3 nucleotides are TGTGCCAGCAGTGTAGGTTTCTACGAGCAGTACTTC. It encodes CASSVGFYEQYF.

This chain uses TRBV5-1 with TRBJ1-5, with 7 bases matching TRBD1. Unmatched junction bases numbered 16, after V lost 4 bases and J lost 3 bases. In germline, CDR1 is SGHRS, CDR2 YFSETQ. The CDR3 spans 18 residues. The CDR3 DNA sequence: TGCGCCAGCAGCCTGTGGGGACTTGTACAGGGGTCCAATCAGCCCCAGCATTTT. Protein sequence: CASSLWGLVQGSNQPQHF. Filled out from reference TRBV5-1 and TRBJ1-5, the complete variable domain reads KAGVTQTPRYLIKTRGQQVTLSCSPISGHRSVSWYQQTPGQGLQFLFEYFSETQRNKGNFPGRFSGRQFSNSRSEMNVSTLELGDSALYLCASSLWGLVQGSNQPQHFGDGTRLSIL.